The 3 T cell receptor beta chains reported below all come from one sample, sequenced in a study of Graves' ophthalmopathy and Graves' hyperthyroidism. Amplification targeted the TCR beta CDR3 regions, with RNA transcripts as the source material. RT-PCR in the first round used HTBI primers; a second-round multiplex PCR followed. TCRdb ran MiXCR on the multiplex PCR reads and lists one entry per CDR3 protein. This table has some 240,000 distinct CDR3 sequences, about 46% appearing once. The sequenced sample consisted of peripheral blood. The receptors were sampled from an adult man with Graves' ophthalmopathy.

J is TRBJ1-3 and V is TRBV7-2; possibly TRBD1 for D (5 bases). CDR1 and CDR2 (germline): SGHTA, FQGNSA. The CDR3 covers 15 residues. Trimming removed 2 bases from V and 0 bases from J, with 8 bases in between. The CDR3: CASSLSGSSGNTIYF. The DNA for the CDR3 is TGTGCCAGCAGCTTATCAGGGAGCTCTGGAAACACCATATATTTT. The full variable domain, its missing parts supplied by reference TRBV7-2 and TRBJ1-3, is GAGVSQSPSNKVTEKGKDVELRCDPISGHTALYWYRQSLGQGLEFLIYFQGNSAPDKSGLPSDRFSAERTGGSVSTLTIQRTQQEDSAVYLCASSLSGSSGNTIYFGEGSWLTVV.

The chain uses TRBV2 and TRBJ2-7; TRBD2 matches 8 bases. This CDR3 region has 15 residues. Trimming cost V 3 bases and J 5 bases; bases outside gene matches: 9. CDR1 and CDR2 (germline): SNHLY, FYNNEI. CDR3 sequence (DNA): TGTGCCAGCAGTGATCCTCCAGCGGGAGTCCACGAGCAGTACTTC. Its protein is CASSDPPAGVHEQYF. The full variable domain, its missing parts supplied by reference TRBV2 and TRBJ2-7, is EPEVTQTPSHQVTQMGQEVILRCVPISNHLYFYWYRQILGQKVEFLVSFYNNEISEKSEIFDDQFSVERPDGSNFTLKIRSTKLEDSAMYFCASSDPPAGVHEQYFGPGTRLTVT.

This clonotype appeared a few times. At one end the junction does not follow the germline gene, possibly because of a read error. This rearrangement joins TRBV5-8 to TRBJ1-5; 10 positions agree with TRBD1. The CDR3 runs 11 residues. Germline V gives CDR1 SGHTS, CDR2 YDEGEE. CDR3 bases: TGTGCCAGCAGCTTGGGGACAGGGGGGGATTTT. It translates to CASSLGTGGDF.